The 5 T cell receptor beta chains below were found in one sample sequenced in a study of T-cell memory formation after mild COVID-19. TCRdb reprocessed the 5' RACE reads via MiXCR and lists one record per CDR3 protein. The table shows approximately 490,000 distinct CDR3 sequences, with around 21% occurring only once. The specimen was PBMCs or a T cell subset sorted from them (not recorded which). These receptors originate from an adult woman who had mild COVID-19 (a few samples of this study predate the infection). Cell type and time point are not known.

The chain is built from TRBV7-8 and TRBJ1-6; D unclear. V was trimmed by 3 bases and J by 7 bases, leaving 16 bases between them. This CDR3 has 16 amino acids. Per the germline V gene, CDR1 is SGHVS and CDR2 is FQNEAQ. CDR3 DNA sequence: TGTGCCAGCAGCTTTGGGAGGGTCTTACGGAATTCACCCCTCCACTTT. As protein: CASSFGRVLRNSPLHF.

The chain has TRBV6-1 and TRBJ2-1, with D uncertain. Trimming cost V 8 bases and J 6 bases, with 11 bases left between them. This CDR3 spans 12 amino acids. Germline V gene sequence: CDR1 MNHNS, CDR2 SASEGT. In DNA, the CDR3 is TGTGCCAGCGGGGTCGGTGGCAATGAGCAGTTCTTC. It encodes CASGVGGNEQFF.

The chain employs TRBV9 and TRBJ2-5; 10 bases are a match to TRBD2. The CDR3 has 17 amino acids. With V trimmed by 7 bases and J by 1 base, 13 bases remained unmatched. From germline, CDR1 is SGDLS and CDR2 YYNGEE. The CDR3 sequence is CASASGGERSVQETQYF. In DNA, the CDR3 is TGTGCCAGCGCCAGCGGGGGGGAACGATCGGTCCAAGAGACCCAGTACTTC.

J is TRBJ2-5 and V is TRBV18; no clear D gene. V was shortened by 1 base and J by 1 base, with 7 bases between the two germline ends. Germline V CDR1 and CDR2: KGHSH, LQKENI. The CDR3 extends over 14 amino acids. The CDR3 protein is CASSPLGFQETQYF. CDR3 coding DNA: TGTGCCAGCTCACCACTTGGCTTCCAAGAGACCCAGTACTTC. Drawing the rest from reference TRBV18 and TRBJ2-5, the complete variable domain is NAGVMQNPRHLVRRRGQEARLRCSPMKGHSHVYWYRQLPEEGLKFMVYLQKENIIDESGMPKERFSAEFPKEGPSILRIQQVVRGDSAAYFCASSPLGFQETQYFGPGTRLLVL.

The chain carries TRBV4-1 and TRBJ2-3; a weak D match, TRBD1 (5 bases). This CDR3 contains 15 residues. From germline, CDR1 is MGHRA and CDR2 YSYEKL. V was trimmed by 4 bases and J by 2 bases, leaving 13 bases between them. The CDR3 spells CASSRIQGHTDTQYF. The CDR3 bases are TGCGCCAGCAGCCGAATCCAGGGCCACACAGATACGCAGTATTTT.